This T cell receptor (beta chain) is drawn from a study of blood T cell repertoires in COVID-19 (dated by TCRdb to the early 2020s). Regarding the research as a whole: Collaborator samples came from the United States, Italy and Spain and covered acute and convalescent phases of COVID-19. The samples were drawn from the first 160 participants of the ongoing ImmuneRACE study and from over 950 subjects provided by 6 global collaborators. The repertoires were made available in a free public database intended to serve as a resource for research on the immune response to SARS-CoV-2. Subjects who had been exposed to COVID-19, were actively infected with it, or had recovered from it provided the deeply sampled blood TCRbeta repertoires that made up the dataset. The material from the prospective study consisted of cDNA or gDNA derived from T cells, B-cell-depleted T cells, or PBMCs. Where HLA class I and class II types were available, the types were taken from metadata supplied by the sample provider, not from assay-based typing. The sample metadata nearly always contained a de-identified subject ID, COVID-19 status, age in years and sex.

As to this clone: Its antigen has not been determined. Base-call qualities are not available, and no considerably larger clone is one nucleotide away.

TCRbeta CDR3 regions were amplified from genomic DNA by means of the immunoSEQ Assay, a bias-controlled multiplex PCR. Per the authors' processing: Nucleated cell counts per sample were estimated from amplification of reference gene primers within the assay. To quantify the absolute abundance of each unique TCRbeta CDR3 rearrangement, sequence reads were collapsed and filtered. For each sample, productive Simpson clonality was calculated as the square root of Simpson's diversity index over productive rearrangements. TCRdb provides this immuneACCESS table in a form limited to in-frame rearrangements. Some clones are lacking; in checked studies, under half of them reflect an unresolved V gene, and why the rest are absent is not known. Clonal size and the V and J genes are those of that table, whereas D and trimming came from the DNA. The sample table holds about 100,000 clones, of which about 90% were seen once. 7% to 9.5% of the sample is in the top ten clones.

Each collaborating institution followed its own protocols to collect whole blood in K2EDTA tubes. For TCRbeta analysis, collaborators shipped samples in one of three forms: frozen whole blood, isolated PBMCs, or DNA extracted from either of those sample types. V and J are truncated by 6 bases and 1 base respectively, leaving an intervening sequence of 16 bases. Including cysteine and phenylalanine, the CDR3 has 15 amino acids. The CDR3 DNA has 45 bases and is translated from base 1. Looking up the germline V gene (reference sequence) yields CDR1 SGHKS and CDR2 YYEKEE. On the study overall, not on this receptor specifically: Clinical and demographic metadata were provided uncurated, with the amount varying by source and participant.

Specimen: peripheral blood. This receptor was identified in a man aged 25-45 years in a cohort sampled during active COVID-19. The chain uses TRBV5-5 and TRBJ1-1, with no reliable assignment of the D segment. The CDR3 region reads CASTRDQRANTEAFF. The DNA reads TGTGCCAGCACCAGAGATCAGCGGGCGAACACTGAAGCTTTCTTT.